These 5 T cell receptor beta chains share one sample of origin, sequenced in a study of vaccination effects on CD4 cells after COVID-19. Their target antigens are unknown. The repertoire was sequenced with immunoSEQ multiplex PCR; TCRdb's copy has only in-frame clones and lacks some. This table holds approximately 26,000 clones, roughly 85% found once. The ViraFEST assay expanded antigen-specific CD4+ T cells with viral peptide pools before sequencing. On approximately day 9 of culture, CD4+ T cells were separated out. Two-dose BNT162b2 or mRNA-1273 vaccination was given to participants. Sample: CD4+ T cells from PBMCs cultured with SARS-CoV-2 spike peptides, taken after COVID-19 vaccination. Source of these receptors: a human donor who received a COVID-19 vaccine. Some clones in this sample may be carry-over from other donors' samples.

The gene calls are TRBV18 and TRBJ2-2; TRBD1 aligns across 10 bases. CDR1 is KGHSH, CDR2 LQKENI, per germline. V was clipped by 0 bases and J by 3 bases; unmatched bases: 7. This CDR3 has 18 amino acids. CDR3 DNA sequence: TGTGCCAGCTCACCACCGAGACAGGGGGCGCGCGACACCGGGGAGCTGTTTTTT. Protein product: CASSPPRQGARDTGELFF. Complete variable domain (other parts from reference TRBV18 and TRBJ2-2): NAGVMQNPRHLVRRRGQEARLRCSPMKGHSHVYWYRQLPEEGLKFMVYLQKENIIDESGMPKERFSAEFPKEGPSILRIQQVVRGDSAAYFCASSPPRQGARDTGELFFGEGSRLTVL.

The rearrangement joins TRBV12-3 or TRBV12-4 to TRBJ1-2; possible D gene TRBD1, 6 bases. With 4 bases removed from V and 8 bases from J, the gap between germline ends came to 8 bases. The CDR3 sequence is 11 residues long. CDR3 sequence (DNA): TGTGCCAGCAGTTCAGGGGAGGGCTACACCTTC. It encodes CASSSGEGYTF.

The chain employs TRBV5-1 and TRBJ2-3; 7 nucleotides match TRBD1. Germline CDR1 and CDR2: SGHRS and YFSETQ. With V trimmed by 1 base and J by 1 base, 6 bases remained unmatched. CDR3 length equals 16 residues. The CDR3 DNA sequence: TGCGCCAGCAGCTTGATAATGGGGACAGGCACAGATACGCAGTATTTT. Translating gives CASSLIMGTGTDTQYF.

The rearrangement joins TRBV6-1 to TRBJ1-2; tentative D call: TRBD1 (5 bases). The CDR3 sequence is 16 residues long. Germline CDR1 MNHNS, CDR2 SASEGT. V gave up 2 bases and J gave up 4 bases, with 17 bases separating them. This chain's CDR3 is CASSEFWQGGSYGYTF. DNA of the CDR3: TGTGCCAGCAGTGAATTTTGGCAGGGTGGGTCCTATGGCTACACCTTC.

The V gene is TRBV12-3 or TRBV12-4, the J gene TRBJ1-3; tentative D call: TRBD1 (5 bases). This CDR3 contains 13 residues. Trimming shortened V by 5 bases and J by 4 bases, and 9 bases separated the two germline ends. The CDR3 DNA reads as TGTGCCAGCAGTGGGACGGTCGGAAACACCATATATTTT. This translates into CASSGTVGNTIYF.